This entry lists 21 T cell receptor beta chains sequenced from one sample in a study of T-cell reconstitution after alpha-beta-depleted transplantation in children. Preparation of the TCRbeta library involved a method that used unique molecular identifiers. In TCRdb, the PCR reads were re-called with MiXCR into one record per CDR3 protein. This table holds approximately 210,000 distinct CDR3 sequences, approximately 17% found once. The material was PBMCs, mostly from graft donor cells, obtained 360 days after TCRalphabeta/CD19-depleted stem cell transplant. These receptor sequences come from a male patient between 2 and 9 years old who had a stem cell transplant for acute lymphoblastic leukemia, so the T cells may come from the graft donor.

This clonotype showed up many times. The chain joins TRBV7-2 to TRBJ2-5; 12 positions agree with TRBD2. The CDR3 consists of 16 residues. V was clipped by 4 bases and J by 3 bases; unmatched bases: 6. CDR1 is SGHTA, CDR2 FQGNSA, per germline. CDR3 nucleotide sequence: TGTGCCAGCAGCTCCTGGAGGACTAGCGGGGAAGAGACCCAGTACTTC. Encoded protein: CASSSWRTSGEETQYF.

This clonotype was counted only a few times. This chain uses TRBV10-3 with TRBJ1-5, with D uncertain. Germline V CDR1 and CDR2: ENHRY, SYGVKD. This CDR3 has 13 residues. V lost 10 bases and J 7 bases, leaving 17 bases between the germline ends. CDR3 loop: CATFGPPRQPQHF. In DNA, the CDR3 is TGTGCCACCTTCGGACCCCCTAGACAGCCCCAGCATTTT.

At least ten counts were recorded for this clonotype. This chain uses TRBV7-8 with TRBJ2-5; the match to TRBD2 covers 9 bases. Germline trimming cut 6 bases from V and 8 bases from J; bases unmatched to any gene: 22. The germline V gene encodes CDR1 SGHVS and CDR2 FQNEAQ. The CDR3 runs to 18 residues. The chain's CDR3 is CASSTGPAGGRNVGTQYF. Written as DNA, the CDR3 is TGTGCCAGCAGTACGGGTCCTGCGGGAGGGAGGAACGTGGGAACCCAGTACTTC.

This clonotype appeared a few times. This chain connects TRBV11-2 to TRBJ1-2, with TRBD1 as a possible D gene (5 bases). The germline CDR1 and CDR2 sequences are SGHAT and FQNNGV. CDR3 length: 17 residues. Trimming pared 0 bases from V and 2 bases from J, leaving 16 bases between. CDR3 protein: CASSLDQGSASNYGYTF. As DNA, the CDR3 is TGTGCCAGCAGCTTAGACCAGGGTTCCGCTTCGAACTATGGCTACACCTTC.

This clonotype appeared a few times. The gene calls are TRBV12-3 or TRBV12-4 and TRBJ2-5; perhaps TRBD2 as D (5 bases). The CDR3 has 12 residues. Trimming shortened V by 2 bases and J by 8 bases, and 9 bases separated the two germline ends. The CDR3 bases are TGTGCCAGCAGTTTAACCGGGGTTACCCAGTACTTC. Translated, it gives CASSLTGVTQYF.

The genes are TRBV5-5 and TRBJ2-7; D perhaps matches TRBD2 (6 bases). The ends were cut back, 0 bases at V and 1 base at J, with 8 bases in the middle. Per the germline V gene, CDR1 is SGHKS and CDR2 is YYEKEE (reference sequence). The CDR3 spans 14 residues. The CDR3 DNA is TGTGCCAGCAGCTTGGTCCGGGGGTCCTACGAGCAGTACTTC. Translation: CASSLVRGSYEQYF.

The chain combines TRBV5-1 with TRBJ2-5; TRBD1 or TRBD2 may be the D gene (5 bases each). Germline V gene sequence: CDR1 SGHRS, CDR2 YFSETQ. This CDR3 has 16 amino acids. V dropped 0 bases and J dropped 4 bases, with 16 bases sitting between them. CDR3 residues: CASSLAFEGRLETQYF. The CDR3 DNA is TGCGCCAGCAGCTTGGCCTTCGAGGGGCGCCTAGAGACCCAGTACTTC.

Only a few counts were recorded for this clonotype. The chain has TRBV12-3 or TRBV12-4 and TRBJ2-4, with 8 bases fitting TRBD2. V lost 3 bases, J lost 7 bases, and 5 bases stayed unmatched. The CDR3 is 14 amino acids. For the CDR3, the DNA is TGTGCCAGCAGTTTCGGGGGGGGTGGGAACATTCAGTACTTC. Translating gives CASSFGGGGNIQYF.

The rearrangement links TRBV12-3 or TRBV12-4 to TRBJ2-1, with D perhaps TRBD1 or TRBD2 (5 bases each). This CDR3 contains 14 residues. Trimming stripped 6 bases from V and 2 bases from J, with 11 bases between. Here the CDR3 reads CASSGTAPYNEQFF. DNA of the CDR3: TGTGCCAGCAGCGGGACGGCTCCCTACAATGAGCAGTTCTTC.

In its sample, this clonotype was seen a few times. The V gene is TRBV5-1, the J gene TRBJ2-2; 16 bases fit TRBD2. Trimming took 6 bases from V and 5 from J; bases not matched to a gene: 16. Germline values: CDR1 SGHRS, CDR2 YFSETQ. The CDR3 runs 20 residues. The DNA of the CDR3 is TGCGCCAGCAAGAGGGGACTAGCGGGGGGGCCGAGTGACATAACCGGGGAGCTGTTTTTT. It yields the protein CASKRGLAGGPSDITGELFF.

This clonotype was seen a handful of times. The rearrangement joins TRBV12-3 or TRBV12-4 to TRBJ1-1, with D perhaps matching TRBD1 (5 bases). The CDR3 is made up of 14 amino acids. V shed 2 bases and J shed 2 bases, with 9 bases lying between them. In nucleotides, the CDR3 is TGTGCCAGCAGTTTAATCGACAGAAACACTGAAGCTTTCTTT. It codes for CASSLIDRNTEAFF.

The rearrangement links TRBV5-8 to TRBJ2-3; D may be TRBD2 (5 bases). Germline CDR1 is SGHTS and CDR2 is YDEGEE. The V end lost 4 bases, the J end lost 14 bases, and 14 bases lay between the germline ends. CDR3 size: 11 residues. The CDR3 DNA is TGTGCCAGCAGCAGGACTGAAAGCGTGTATTTT. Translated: CASSRTESVYF.

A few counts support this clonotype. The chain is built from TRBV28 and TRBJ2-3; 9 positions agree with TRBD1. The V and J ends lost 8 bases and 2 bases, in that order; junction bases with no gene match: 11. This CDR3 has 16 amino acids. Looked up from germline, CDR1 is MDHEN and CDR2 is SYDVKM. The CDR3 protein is CASRGPDRGVTDTQYF. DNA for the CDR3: TGTGCCAGCCGGGGGCCGGACAGGGGTGTCACAGATACGCAGTATTTT.

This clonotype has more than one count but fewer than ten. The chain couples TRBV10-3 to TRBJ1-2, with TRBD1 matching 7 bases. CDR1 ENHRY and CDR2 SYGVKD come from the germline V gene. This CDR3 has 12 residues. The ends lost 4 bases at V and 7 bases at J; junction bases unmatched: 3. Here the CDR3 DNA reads TGTGCCATCAGTGCAGACAGGGCTGGCTACACCTTC. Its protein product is CAISADRAGYTF.

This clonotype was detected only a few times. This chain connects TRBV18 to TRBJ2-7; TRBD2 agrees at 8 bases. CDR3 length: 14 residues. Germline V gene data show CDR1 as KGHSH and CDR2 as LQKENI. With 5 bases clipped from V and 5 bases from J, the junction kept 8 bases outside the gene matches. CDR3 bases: TGTGCCAGCTCAGCTCGGGGGGGCGTCGACGAGCAGTACTTC. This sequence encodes CASSARGGVDEQYF.

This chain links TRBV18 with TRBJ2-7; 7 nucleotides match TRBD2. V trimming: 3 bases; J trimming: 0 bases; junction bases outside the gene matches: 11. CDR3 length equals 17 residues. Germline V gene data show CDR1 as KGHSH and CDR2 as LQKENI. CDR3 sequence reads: CASSPQAGDLSSYEQYF. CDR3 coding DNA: TGTGCCAGCTCACCCCAGGCGGGGGATCTAAGCTCCTACGAGCAGTACTTC. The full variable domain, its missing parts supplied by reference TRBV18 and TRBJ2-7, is NAGVMQNPRHLVRRRGQEARLRCSPMKGHSHVYWYRQLPEEGLKFMVYLQKENIIDESGMPKERFSAEFPKEGPSILRIQQVVRGDSAAYFCASSPQAGDLSSYEQYFGPGTRLTVT.

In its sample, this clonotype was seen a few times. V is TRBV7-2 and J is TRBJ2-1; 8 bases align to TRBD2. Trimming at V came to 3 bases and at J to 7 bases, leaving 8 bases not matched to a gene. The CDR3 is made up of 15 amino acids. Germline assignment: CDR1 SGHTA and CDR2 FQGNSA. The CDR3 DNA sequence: TGTGCCAGCAGCTTCCCGGGGGGGCCGATTAATGAGCAGTTCTTC. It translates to CASSFPGGPINEQFF.

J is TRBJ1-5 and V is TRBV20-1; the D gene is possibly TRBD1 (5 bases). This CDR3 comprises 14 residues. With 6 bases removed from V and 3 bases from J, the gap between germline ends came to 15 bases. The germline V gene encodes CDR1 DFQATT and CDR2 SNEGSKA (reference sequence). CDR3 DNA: TGCAGTGCCGCGCTTGAGACAGACAATCAGCCCCAGCATTTT. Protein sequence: CSAALETDNQPQHF.

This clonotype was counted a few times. The CDR3 is CATSRDTWEETQYF. The CDR3 coding sequence is TGTGCCACCAGCAGAGATACCTGGGAAGAGACCCAGTACTTC. The chain recombines TRBV15 with TRBJ2-5; D gene ambiguous. This CDR3 region has 14 residues. Germline loops: CDR1 LNHNV, CDR2 YYDKDF (reference sequence). V was shortened by 0 bases and J by 3 bases, with 8 bases between the two germline ends.

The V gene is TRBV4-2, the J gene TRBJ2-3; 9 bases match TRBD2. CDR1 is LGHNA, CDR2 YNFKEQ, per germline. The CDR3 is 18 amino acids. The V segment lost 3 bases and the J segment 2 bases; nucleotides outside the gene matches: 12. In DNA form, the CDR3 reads TGTGCCAGCAGCCACTCTGGAGCCAGCGGGGGGCCCACAGATACGCAGTATTTT. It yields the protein CASSHSGASGGPTDTQYF.

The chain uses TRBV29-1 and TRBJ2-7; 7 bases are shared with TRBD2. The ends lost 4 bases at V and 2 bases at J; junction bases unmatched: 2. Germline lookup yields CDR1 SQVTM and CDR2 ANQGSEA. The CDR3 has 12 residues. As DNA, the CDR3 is TGCAGCGTTGGGACTAGTGCCTACGAGCAGTACTTC. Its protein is CSVGTSAYEQYF.